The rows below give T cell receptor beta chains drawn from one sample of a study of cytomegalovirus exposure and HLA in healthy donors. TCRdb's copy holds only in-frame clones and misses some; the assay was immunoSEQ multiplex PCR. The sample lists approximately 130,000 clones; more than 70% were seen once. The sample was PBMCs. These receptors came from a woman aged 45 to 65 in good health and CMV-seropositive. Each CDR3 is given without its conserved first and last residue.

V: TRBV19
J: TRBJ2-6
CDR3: ASSNPAGGGGANVLT

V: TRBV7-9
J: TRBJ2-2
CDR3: ADGTGEFEPGELF

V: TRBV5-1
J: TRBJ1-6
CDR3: ASSQDRESSHNSPLH

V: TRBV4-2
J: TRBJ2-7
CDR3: ASSQHRDYPSEQY

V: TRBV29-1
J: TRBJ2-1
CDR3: SVLGLVSSYNEQF

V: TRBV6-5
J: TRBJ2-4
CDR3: ASSYLWGGDIQY

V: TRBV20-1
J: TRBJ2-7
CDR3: SATRGIEQY

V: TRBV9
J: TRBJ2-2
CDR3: ASATGWGTGELF

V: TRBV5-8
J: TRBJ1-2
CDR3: ASSSQGALGYT

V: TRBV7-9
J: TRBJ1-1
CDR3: ASSLGGSTEAF

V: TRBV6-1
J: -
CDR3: ASSLGRQAYT

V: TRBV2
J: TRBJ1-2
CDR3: ASSLDRGQGYT

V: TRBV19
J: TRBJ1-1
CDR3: ASSLMPGHLEAF

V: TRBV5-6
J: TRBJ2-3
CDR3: ASSFRTDTQY

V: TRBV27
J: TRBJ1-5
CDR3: ASSHDRSSNQPQH

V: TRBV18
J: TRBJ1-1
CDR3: ASSLNSYTEAF

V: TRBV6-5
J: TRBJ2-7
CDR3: ASSLWARGPSEQY

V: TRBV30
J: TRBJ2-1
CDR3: AWSRLAGGRTEQF

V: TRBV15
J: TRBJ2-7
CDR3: ATSRAGVSYEQY

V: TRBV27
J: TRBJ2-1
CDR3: ASSLRGDNEQF

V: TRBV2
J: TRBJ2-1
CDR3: ASSEAATSGRNYEQF

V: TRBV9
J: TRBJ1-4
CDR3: ASSVTGGPREKLF

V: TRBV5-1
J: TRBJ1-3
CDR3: ASSMDGHSGNTIY

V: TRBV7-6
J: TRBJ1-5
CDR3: ASSLAPPGEGQPQH

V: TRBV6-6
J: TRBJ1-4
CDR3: ASSSTGTDNEKLF

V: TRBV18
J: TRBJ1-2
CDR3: ASSVDYGYT

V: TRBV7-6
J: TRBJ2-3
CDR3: ASSLGPVDTQY

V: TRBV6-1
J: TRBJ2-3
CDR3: ASSDRLAGGRADTQY

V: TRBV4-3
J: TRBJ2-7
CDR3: ASSLTGASGNEQY

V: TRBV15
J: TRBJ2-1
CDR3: ATSSSGGAYNEQF